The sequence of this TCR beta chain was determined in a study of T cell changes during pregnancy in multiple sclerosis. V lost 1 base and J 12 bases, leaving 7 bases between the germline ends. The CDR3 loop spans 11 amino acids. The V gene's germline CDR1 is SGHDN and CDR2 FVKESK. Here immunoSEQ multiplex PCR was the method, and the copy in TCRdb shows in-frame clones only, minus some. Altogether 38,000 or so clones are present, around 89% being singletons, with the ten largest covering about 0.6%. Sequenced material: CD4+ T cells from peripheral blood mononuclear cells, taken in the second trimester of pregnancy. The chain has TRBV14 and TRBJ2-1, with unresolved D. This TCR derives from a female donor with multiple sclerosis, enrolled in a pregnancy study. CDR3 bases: TGTGCCAGCAGCCAAGGCCCACTGCAGTTCTTC. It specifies CASSQGPLQFF.